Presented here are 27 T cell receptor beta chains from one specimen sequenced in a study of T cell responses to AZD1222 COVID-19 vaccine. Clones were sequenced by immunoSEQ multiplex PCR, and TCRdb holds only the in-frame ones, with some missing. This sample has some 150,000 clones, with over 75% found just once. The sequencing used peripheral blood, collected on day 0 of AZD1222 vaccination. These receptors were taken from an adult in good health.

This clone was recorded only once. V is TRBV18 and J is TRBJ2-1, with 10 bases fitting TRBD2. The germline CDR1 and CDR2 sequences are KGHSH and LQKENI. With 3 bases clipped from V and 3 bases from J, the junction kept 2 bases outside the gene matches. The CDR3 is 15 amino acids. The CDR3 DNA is TGTGCCAGCTCACCGGGACTAGCGATCTACAATGAGCAGTTCTTC. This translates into CASSPGLAIYNEQFF.

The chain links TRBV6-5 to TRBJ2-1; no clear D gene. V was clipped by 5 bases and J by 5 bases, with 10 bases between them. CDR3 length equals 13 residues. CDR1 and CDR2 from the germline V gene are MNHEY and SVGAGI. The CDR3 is CASSSARHNEQFF. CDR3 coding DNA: TGTGCCAGCAGTAGCGCACGGCACAATGAGCAGTTCTTC.

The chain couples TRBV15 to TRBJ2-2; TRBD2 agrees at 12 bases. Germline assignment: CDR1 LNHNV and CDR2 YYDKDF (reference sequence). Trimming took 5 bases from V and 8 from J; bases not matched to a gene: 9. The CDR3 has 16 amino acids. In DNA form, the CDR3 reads TGTGCCACCAGCCCTAGCGGGAGGGCCTCTAATGGGGAGCTGTTTTTT. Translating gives CATSPSGRASNGELFF.

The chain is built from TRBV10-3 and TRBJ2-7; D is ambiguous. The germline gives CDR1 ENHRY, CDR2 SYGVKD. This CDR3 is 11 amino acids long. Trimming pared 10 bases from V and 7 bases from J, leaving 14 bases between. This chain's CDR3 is CASKIGWEQYF. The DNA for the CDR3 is TGTGCCAGCAAGATAGGGTGGGAGCAGTACTTC.

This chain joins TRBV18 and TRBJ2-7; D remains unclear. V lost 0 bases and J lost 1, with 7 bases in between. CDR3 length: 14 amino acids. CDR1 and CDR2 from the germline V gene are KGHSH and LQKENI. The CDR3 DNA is TGTGCCAGCTCACCACCGGGGTTATCCTACGAGCAGTACTTC. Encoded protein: CASSPPGLSYEQYF.

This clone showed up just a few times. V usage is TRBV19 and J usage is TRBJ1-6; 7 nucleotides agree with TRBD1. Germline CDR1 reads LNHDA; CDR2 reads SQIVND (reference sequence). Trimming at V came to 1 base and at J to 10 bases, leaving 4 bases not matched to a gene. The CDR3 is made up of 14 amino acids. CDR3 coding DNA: TGTGCCAGTAGTATAGGCCAGGGGGTGTCACCCCTCCACTTT. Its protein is CASSIGQGVSPLHF.

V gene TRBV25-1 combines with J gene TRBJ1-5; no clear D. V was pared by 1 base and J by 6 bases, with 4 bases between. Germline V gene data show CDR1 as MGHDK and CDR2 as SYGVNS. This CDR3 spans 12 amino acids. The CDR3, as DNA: TGTGCCAGCAGTGAATGGGGTCAGCCCCAGCATTTT. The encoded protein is CASSEWGQPQHF.

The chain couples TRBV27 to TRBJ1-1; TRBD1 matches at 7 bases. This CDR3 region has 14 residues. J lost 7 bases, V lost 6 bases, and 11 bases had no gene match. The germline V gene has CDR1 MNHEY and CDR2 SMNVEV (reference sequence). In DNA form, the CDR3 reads TGTGCCAGCAGGGGGAACAGGGGTACCAATGAAGCTTTCTTT. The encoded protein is CASRGNRGTNEAFF.

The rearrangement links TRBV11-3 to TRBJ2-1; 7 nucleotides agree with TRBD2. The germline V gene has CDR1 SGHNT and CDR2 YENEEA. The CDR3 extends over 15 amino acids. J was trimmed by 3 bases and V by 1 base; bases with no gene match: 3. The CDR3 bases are TGTGCCAGCAGCTTAGGCGGGGGTAGCTACAATGAGCAGTTCTTC. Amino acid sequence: CASSLGGGSYNEQFF.

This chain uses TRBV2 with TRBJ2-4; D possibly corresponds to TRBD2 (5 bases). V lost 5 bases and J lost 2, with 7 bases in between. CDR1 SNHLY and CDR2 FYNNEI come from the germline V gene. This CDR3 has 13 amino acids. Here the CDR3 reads CASSRGTKNIQYF. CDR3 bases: TGTGCCAGCAGTCGGGGTACCAAAAACATTCAGTACTTC.

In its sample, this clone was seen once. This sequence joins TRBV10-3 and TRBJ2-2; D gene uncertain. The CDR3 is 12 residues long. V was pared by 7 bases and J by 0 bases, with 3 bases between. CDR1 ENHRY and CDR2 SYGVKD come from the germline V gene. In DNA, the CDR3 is TGTGCCATCAAACCGAACACCGGGGAGCTGTTTTTT. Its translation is CAIKPNTGELFF.

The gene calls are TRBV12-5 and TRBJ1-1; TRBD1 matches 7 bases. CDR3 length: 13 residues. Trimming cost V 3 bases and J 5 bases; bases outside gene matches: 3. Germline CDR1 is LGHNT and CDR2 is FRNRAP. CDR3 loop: CASGLGGRTEAFF. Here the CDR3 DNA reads TGTGCTAGTGGTTTAGGGGGCAGAACTGAAGCTTTCTTT.

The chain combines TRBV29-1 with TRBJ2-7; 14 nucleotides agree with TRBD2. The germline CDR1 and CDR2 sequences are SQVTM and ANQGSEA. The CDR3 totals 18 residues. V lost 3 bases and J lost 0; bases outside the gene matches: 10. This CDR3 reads CSVERPGLAGVCSYEQYF. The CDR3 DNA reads TGCAGCGTTGAGAGGCCGGGACTAGCGGGAGTCTGCTCCTACGAGCAGTACTTC.

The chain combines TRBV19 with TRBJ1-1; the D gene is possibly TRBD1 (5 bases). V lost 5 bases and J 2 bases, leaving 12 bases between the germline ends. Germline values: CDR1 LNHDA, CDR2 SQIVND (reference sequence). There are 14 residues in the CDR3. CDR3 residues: CASSLGGGNTEAFF. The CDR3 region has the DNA TGTGCCAGTAGTCTGGGCGGGGGAAACACTGAAGCTTTCTTT.

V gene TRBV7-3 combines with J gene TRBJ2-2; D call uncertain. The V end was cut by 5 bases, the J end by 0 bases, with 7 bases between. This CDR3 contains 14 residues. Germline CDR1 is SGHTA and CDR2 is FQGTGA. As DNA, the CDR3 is TGTGCCAGCAGCCCCAAGACGAACACCGGGGAGCTGTTTTTT. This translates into CASSPKTNTGELFF.

The CDR3 sequence is CASSLGRTSGTVQETQYF. For the CDR3, the DNA is TGTGCCAGCAGCTTAGGTCGGACTAGCGGGACGGTGCAAGAGACCCAGTACTTC. The chain employs TRBV11-2 and TRBJ2-5; 12 nucleotides align to TRBD2. CDR1 and CDR2 from the germline V gene are SGHAT and FQNNGV. The CDR3 is made up of 18 amino acids. V lost 1 base and J lost 2; bases outside the gene matches: 8.

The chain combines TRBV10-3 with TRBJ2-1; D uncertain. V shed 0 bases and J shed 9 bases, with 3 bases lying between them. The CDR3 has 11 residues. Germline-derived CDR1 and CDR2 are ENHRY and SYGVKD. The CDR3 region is CAISESSEQFF. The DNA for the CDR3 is TGTGCCATCAGTGAGTCAAGTGAGCAGTTCTTC.

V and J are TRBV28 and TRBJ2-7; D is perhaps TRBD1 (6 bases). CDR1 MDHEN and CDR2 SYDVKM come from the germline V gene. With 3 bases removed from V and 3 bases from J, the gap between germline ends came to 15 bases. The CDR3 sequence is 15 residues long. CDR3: CASSLGDTRSYEQYF. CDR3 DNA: TGTGCCAGCAGTTTGGGGGACACACGGAGCTACGAGCAGTACTTC.

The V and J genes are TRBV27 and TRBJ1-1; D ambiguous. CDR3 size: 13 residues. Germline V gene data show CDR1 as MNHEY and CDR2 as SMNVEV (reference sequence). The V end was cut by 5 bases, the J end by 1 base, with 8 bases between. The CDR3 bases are TGTGCCAGCAGTCCTCCGGGGAACACTGAAGCTTTCTTT. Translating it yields CASSPPGNTEAFF.

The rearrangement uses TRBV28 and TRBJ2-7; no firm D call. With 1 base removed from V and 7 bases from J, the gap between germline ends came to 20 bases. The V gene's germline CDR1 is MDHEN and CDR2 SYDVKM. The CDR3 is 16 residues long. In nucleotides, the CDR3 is TGTGCCAGCAGTTTATTATTCATACTGTCGGCCGGAGAGCAGTACTTC. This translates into CASSLLFILSAGEQYF.

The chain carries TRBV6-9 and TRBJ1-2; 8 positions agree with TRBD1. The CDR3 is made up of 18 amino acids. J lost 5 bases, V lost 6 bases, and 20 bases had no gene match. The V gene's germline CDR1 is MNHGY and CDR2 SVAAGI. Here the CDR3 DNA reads TGTGCCAGCAGCCTTAACTTGCGAAGGGAACAGGGGGTTTATGGCTACACCTTC. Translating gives CASSLNLRREQGVYGYTF.

CDR3 sequence (DNA): TGTGCCAGCAGCTTAACAGGTTTTGTGGATGGAAACACCATATATTTT. Its protein is CASSLTGFVDGNTIYF. The chain is built from TRBV7-6 and TRBJ1-3; possible D gene TRBD1, 5 bases. Germline V lookup: CDR1 SGHVS, CDR2 FNYEAQ. The CDR3 totals 16 residues. V shed 2 bases and J shed 3 bases, with 14 bases lying between them.

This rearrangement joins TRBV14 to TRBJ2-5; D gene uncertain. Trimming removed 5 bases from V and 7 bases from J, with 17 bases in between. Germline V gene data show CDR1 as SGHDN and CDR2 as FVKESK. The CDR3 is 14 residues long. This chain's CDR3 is CASSDGLRVWTQYF. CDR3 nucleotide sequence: TGTGCCAGCAGCGACGGGCTAAGGGTGTGGACCCAGTACTTC. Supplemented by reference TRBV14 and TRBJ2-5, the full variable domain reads EAGVTQFPSHSVIEKGQTVTLRCDPISGHDNLYWYRRVMGKEIKFLLHFVKESKQDESGMPNNRFLAERTGGTYSTLKVQPAELEDSGVYFCASSDGLRVWTQYFGPGTRLLVL.

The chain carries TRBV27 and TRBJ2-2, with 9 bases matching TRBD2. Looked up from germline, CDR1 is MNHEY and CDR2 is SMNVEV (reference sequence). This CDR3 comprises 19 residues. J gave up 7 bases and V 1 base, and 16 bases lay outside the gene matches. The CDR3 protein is CASSLYPMGSGSVGGELFF. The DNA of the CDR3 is TGTGCCAGCAGTTTATACCCCATGGGTAGCGGGAGTGTCGGCGGGGAGCTGTTTTTT.

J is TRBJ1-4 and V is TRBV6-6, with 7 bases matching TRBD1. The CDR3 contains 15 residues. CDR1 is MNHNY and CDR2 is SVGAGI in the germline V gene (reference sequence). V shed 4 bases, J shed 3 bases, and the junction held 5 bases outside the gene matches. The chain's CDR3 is CASSSAGQSNEKLFF. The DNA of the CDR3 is TGTGCCAGCAGTTCCGCGGGACAGTCTAATGAAAAACTGTTTTTT.

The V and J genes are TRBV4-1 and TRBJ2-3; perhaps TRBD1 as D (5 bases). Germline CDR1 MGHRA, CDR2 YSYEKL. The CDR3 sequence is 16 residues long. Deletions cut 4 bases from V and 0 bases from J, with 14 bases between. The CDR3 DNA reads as TGCGCCAGCAGCCGCACGGACAAATCTAGCACAGATACGCAGTATTTT. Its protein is CASSRTDKSSTDTQYF.

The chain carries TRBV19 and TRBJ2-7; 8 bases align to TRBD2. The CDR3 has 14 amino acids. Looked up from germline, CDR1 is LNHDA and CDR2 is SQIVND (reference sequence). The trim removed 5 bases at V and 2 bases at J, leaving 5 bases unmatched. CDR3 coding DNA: TGTGCCAGTAGTCAAAGAGCGGGAGCCTACGAGCAGTACTTC. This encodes CASSQRAGAYEQYF.